These 21 T cell receptor beta chains were all obtained from the same sample, sequenced in a study of blood T cell repertoires in COVID-19. Generated by immunoSEQ multiplex PCR, the TCRdb table keeps only in-frame clones and is missing some. The repertoire holds 60,000 to 75,000 clones, 82% seen once, with 10% to 15% in the top ten. What was sequenced was peripheral blood. The source is a human donor in a cohort sampled during active COVID-19.

About this clone: Distinct nucleotide sequences in the sample also encode this CDR3. The chain has TRBV3-1 (or the pseudogene TRBV3-2) and TRBJ1-6; tentatively, D is TRBD1 (5 bases). The germline gives CDR1 LGHDT, CDR2 YNNKEL (reference sequence). The CDR3 sequence is 17 residues long. The germline V and J ends were trimmed by 1 base and 6 bases, with 16 bases remaining between them. Here the CDR3 reads CASSQGHPPGINSPLHF. Written as DNA, the CDR3 is TGTGCCAGCAGCCAAGGTCACCCTCCAGGGATTAATTCACCCCTCCACTTT.

The gene calls are TRBV5-4 and TRBJ2-3; 8 bases line up with TRBD2. The CDR3 runs 14 residues. V dropped 0 bases and J dropped 10; count of bases not matched to a gene: 7. Germline V gene sequence: CDR1 SGHNT, CDR2 YYREEE (reference sequence). The CDR3, as DNA: TGTGCCAGCAGCTTGGTGAGCGGGGGATCGCCGCAGTATTTT. Encoded protein: CASSLVSGGSPQYF.

The CDR3 loop reads CASSGRGQDHTGELFF. CDR3 bases: TGTGCCAGCAGCGGCCGGGGACAGGACCACACCGGGGAGCTGTTTTTT. The chain combines TRBV5-6 with TRBJ2-2; 8 bases map to TRBD1. The J segment lost 3 bases and the V segment lost 4 bases, leaving 8 bases of the junction unmatched. The germline V gene encodes CDR1 SGHDT and CDR2 YYEEEE. The CDR3 loop spans 16 amino acids.

This sequence joins TRBV11-3 and TRBJ2-5; D gene unclear. The CDR3 consists of 14 residues. Looked up from germline, CDR1 is SGHNT and CDR2 is YENEEA. The ends were cut back, 1 base at V and 1 base at J, with 7 bases in the middle. Here the CDR3 reads CASSLGPIQETQYF. The CDR3 DNA reads as TGTGCCAGCAGCTTAGGGCCGATCCAAGAGACCCAGTACTTC.

V is TRBV7-9 and J is TRBJ2-3; 9 bases fit TRBD2. This CDR3 region has 15 residues. V lost 5 bases to trimming and J lost 6 bases; unmatched junction nucleotides: 9. Germline lookup yields CDR1 SEHNR and CDR2 FQNEAQ (reference sequence). CDR3 in amino acids: CASSPWTSDADTQYF. DNA of the CDR3: TGTGCCAGCAGCCCCTGGACTAGCGATGCGGATACGCAGTATTTT.

This clone showed up many times. The rearrangement joins TRBV3-1 (or the pseudogene TRBV3-2) to TRBJ1-5; possibly TRBD1 for D (6 bases). In germline, CDR1 is LGHDT, CDR2 YNNKEL (reference sequence). The CDR3 spans 12 residues. V lost 2 bases to trimming and J lost 7 bases, with 6 bases between them. Here the CDR3 reads CASSQQGQPQHF. The CDR3 nucleotides read TGTGCCAGCAGCCAACAGGGGCAGCCCCAGCATTTT.

The chain has TRBV7-2 and TRBJ2-7, with TRBD1 identical over 8 bases. V lost 3 bases and J lost 2; bases outside the gene matches: 6. This CDR3 is built from 15 residues. CDR1 and CDR2 from the germline V gene are SGHTA and FQGNSA. CDR3 nucleotides: TGTGCCAGCAGCTTTTGGCAGGGGGCTACCTACGAGCAGTACTTC. As protein: CASSFWQGATYEQYF.

The gene calls are TRBV27 and TRBJ2-7; TRBD1 matches 7 bases. CDR3 length: 14 amino acids. Unmatched junction bases numbered 6, after V lost 5 bases and J lost 2 bases. Per the germline V gene, CDR1 is MNHEY and CDR2 is SMNVEV (reference sequence). The CDR3 sequence is CASSPGDRPYEQYV. CDR3 DNA sequence: TGTGCCAGCAGTCCAGGGGACAGACCCTACGAGCAGTACGTC.

This clone was counted once. This chain connects TRBV19 to TRBJ1-4; D is undetermined. V lost 4 bases, J lost 6 bases, and 12 bases lay in between. The germline V gene encodes CDR1 LNHDA and CDR2 SQIVND (reference sequence). The CDR3 runs to 14 residues. The CDR3 sequence: CASSRSVIHEKLFF. For the CDR3, the DNA is TGTGCCAGTAGTAGGTCGGTAATTCATGAAAAACTGTTTTTT.

The count of this clone is one. The genes are TRBV6-2 or TRBV6-3 and TRBJ2-5, with 10 bases that match TRBD2. Germline assignment: CDR1 MNHEY and CDR2 SVGEGT. V lost 5 bases, J lost 2 bases, and 5 bases stayed unmatched. This CDR3 is 15 amino acids long. CDR3 in DNA: TGTGCCAGCAGTCAAGCGGGGGGGAGTCAAGAGACCCAGTACTTC. This translates into CASSQAGGSQETQYF.

The chain combines TRBV7-2 with TRBJ2-3; D is possibly TRBD1 (5 bases). The length of the CDR3 is 11 residues. Germline V CDR1 and CDR2: SGHTA, FQGNSA. Trimming took 4 bases from V and 9 from J, leaving 8 bases between them. CDR3: CASSSRVTQYF. The CDR3 DNA reads as TGTGCCAGCAGCTCCAGGGTAACGCAGTATTTT.

The chain has TRBV19 and TRBJ2-5, with D perhaps TRBD2 (5 bases). The V end was cut by 1 base, the J end by 7 bases, with 16 bases between. The CDR3 extends over 15 amino acids. CDR1 LNHDA and CDR2 SQIVND come from the germline V gene (reference sequence). CDR3 DNA sequence: TGTGCCAGTAGTATAGGGGCCCTTCGGGAAGGGACCCAGTACTTC. The encoded protein is CASSIGALREGTQYF.

This chain joins TRBV5-4 and TRBJ2-1, with a possible D match to TRBD1 (6 bases). The CDR3 has 15 residues. Germline CDR1 reads SGHNT; CDR2 reads YYREEE (reference sequence). V lost 4 bases and J lost 4, with 15 bases in between. The CDR3 DNA reads as TGTGCCAGCAGCGACACAGGGCGAGGATACAATGAGCAGTTCTTC. Translation gives CASSDTGRGYNEQFF.

V gene TRBV5-1 combines with J gene TRBJ2-1, with D possibly being TRBD1 (6 bases). V lost 2 bases, J lost 6 bases, and 15 bases lay in between. Germline CDR1 is SGHRS and CDR2 is YFSETQ. CDR3 length: 15 amino acids. CDR3 in DNA: TGCGCCAGCAGCTTTACGGTCCAAGGGGGCAATGAGCAGTTCTTC. This encodes CASSFTVQGGNEQFF.

The table lists this clone with a count of one. The chain uses TRBV7-8 and TRBJ1-4; D gene unclear. This CDR3 is built from 16 residues. Germline-derived CDR1 and CDR2 are SGHVS and FQNEAQ. Trimming pared 1 base from V and 4 bases from J, leaving 13 bases between. The CDR3 nucleotides read TGTGCCAGCAGCTTAGGCCTTGAGCTCCGTAATGAAAAACTGTTTTTT. This gives the protein CASSLGLELRNEKLFF.

The rearrangement joins TRBV2 to TRBJ1-5; no definite D call. This CDR3 contains 13 residues. Looked up from germline, CDR1 is SNHLY and CDR2 is FYNNEI. V was trimmed by 3 bases and J by 4 bases, leaving 7 bases between them. In DNA, the CDR3 is TGTGCCAGCAGTGAGTCCAGGAATCAGCCCCAGCATTTT. This gives the protein CASSESRNQPQHF.

The J gene is TRBJ1-2, the V gene TRBV18, with D possibly TRBD1 on 5 matching bases. The CDR3 contains 12 residues. Germline loops: CDR1 KGHSH, CDR2 LQKENI. V was clipped by 3 bases and J by 11 bases, with 13 bases between them. CDR3 residues: CASSPGGDRYTF. In DNA, the CDR3 is TGTGCCAGCTCACCGGGGGGGGACCGGTACACCTTC.

The DNA of the CDR3 is TGTGCCAGCAGTTCCCCTAGCGGGGGGTACCAAGAGACCCAGTACTTC. Translation gives CASSSPSGGYQETQYF. V gene TRBV27 combines with J gene TRBJ2-5, with 11 bases lining up with TRBD2. Germline lookup yields CDR1 MNHEY and CDR2 SMNVEV (reference sequence). The CDR3 length is 16 residues. V lost 4 bases and J lost 0; bases outside the gene matches: 4.

V is TRBV24-1 and J is TRBJ2-1; the match to TRBD1 covers 8 bases. The CDR3 runs to 17 residues. The germline V gene encodes CDR1 KGHDR and CDR2 SFDVKD. Trimming removed 7 bases from V and 0 bases from J; junction bases left unmatched: 10. CDR3 region: CATSRDRSISSYNEQFF. The CDR3 DNA reads as TGTGCCACCAGCCGGGACAGGTCCATAAGCTCCTACAATGAGCAGTTCTTC.

V is TRBV5-6 and J is TRBJ2-7; TRBD1 agrees at 8 bases. V gave up 5 bases and J gave up 4 bases; unmatched junction bases: 8. In germline, CDR1 is SGHDT, CDR2 YYEEEE. This CDR3 is built from 14 residues. CDR3 DNA: TGTGCCAGCAGAACCCAGGGGGCGCCTTACGAGCAGTACGTC. Amino acid sequence: CASRTQGAPYEQYV.

The V call is TRBV6-5, the J call TRBJ1-2, with 7 bases matching TRBD1. Germline CDR1 MNHEY, CDR2 SVGAGI. The CDR3 loop spans 15 amino acids. The J segment lost 4 bases and the V segment lost 1 base, leaving 6 bases of the junction unmatched. CDR3 residues: CASSYFKGAGYGYTF. The CDR3 DNA reads TGTGCCAGCAGTTACTTCAAGGGGGCGGGCTATGGCTACACCTTC.